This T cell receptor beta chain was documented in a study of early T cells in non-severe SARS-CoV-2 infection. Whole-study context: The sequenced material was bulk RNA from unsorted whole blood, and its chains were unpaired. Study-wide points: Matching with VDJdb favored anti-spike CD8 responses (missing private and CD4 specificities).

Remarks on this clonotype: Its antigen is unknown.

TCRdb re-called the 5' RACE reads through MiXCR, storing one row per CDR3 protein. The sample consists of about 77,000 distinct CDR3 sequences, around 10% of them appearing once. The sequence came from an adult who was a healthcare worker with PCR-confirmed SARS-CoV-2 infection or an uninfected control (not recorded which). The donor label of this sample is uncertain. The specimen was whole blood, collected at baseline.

CDR3 sequence: CASSSWTGLTDTQYF. The CDR3 DNA reads TGTGCCAGCAGCTCGTGGACAGGACTTACAGATACGCAGTATTTT. The chain couples TRBV7-8 to TRBJ2-3; 7 bases are a match to TRBD1. V was pared by 4 bases and J by 3 bases, with 7 bases of the junction left unmatched. Germline V gene sequence: CDR1 SGHVS, CDR2 FQNEAQ. This CDR3 is built from 15 residues.